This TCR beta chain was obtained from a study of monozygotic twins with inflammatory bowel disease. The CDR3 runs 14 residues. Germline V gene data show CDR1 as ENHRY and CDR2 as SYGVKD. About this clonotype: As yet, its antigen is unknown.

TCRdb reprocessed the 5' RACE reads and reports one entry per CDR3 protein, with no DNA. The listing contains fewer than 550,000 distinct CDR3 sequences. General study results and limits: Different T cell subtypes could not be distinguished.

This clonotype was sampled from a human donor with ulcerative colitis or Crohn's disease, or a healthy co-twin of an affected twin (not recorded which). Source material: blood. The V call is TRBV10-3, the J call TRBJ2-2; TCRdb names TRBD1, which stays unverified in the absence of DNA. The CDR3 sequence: CAVLGTENTGELFF.